These 16 T cell receptor beta chains originate from one sample sequenced in a study of radiotherapy plus CTLA-4 blockade in lung cancer. Method: immunoSEQ multiplex PCR; TCRdb's copy keeps in-frame clones and lacks some. The sample includes about 87,000 clones, approximately 86% seen only once; the top ten take approximately 15%. This specimen was peripheral blood, taken from a patient treated with radiotherapy plus ipilimumab. The receptor set was obtained from a human donor with non-small cell lung cancer that progressed on radiotherapy plus ipilimumab.

CDR3 DNA: TGTGCCAGTAGTCCGGGACTCCTGATGGGGACCCAGTACTTC. This codes for CASSPGLLMGTQYF. The chain combines TRBV19 with TRBJ2-5; weak D call: TRBD2 (6 bases). CDR1 LNHDA and CDR2 SQIVND come from the germline V gene (reference sequence). Trimming cost V 5 bases and J 7 bases, with 17 bases left between them. The CDR3 is 14 residues long. Together with reference TRBV19 and TRBJ2-5, the CDR3 gives the full variable domain: DGGITQSPKYLFRKEGQNVTLSCEQNLNHDAMYWYRQDPGQGLRLIYYSQIVNDFQKGDIAEGYSVSREKKESFPLTVTSAQKNPTAFYLCASSPGLLMGTQYFGPGTRLLVL.

The rearrangement uses TRBV5-4 and TRBJ2-3; no reliable D call. Germline V gives CDR1 SGHNT, CDR2 YYREEE (reference sequence). V was shortened by 2 bases and J by 0 bases, with 13 bases between the two germline ends. The CDR3 is made up of 16 amino acids. In nucleotides, the CDR3 is TGTGCCAGCAGCTTAGTGTCGGCAGCTAGCACAGATACGCAGTATTTT. Amino acid sequence: CASSLVSAASTDTQYF.

The V and J genes are TRBV30 and TRBJ1-1; 8 bases align to TRBD1. The germline V gene encodes CDR1 GTSNPN and CDR2 SVGIG (reference sequence). V lost 0 bases to trimming and J lost 5 bases; unmatched junction nucleotides: 5. The CDR3 sequence is 14 residues long. This CDR3 is CAWSVGQGRTEAFF. CDR3 sequence (DNA): TGTGCCTGGAGTGTCGGACAGGGTAGGACTGAAGCTTTCTTT.

V usage is TRBV19 and J usage is TRBJ2-7; a possible D gene is TRBD2 (6 bases). The ends were cut back, 5 bases at V and 5 bases at J, with 13 bases in the middle. CDR1 is LNHDA, CDR2 SQIVND, per germline (reference sequence). This CDR3 spans 13 amino acids. CDR3 DNA: TGTGCCAGTAGTTGGGGGAGGTTTAACGAGCAGTACTTC. Encoded protein: CASSWGRFNEQYF.

The genes are TRBV6-5 and TRBJ2-5; 7 nucleotides line up with TRBD1. The J call is doubtful: the DNA matches TRBJ2-7 better. The CDR3 is made up of 12 amino acids. Germline CDR1 and CDR2: MNHEY and SVGAGI. The CDR3: CASSNRGYEQYF. Written as DNA, the CDR3 is TGTGCCAGCAGTAACAGGGGCTACGAGCAGTACTTC.

J is TRBJ2-1 and V is TRBV27; 15 bases line up with TRBD2. The germline V gene has CDR1 MNHEY and CDR2 SMNVEV (reference sequence). The V gene end was trimmed by 0 bases and the J gene end by 7 bases; junction bases not matched to a gene: 1. The CDR3 is 16 amino acids. Here the CDR3 DNA reads TGTGCCAGCAGTTTATCGGGGACTAGCGGGAGGAATGAGCAGTTCTTC. It yields the protein CASSLSGTSGRNEQFF.

CDR3 sequence (DNA): TGTGCCAGCAAGGACGGGACAGCAGACAATCAGCCCCAGCATTTT. This encodes CASKDGTADNQPQHF. This rearrangement joins TRBV27 to TRBJ1-5; 7 bases align to TRBD1. The V and J ends lost 7 bases and 3 bases, in that order; junction bases with no gene match: 9. This CDR3 has 15 amino acids. CDR1 and CDR2 from the germline V gene are MNHEY and SMNVEV (reference sequence).

This rearrangement joins TRBV5-4 to TRBJ2-7, with 12 bases that match TRBD1. V lost 0 bases and J lost 9; bases outside the gene matches: 7. The length of the CDR3 is 15 residues. Germline values: CDR1 SGHNT, CDR2 YYREEE (reference sequence). CDR3 DNA: TGTGCCAGCAGCTTGGGGGGACAGGGGGCTGGGTGGCAGTACTTC. Translating it yields CASSLGGQGAGWQYF. The full variable domain, in which reference TRBV5-4 and TRBJ2-7 provide the parts outside the CDR3, is ETGVTQSPTHLIKTRGQQVTLRCSSQSGHNTVSWYQQALGQGPQFIFQYYREEENGRGNFPPRFSGLQFPNYSSELNVNALELDDSALYLCASSLGGQGAGWQYFGPGTRLTVT.

The CDR3 DNA follows: TGTGCCAGCAGCGCCGGGGGGGATACGCAGTATTTT. It yields the protein CASSAGGDTQYF. This chain connects TRBV11-2 to TRBJ2-3, with 7 bases matching TRBD2. This CDR3 is built from 12 residues. Trimming at V came to 5 bases and at J to 6 bases, leaving 2 bases not matched to a gene. From germline, CDR1 is SGHAT and CDR2 FQNNGV.

V gene TRBV27 combines with J gene TRBJ1-5; 7 positions match TRBD1. CDR1 is MNHEY, CDR2 SMNVEV, per germline (reference sequence). J lost 5 bases, V lost 6 bases, and 13 bases had no gene match. The CDR3 has 16 amino acids. For the CDR3, the DNA is TGTGCCAGCAGCTCCCTGACAGGGAGTGTGGATCAGCCCCAGCATTTT. This sequence encodes CASSSLTGSVDQPQHF.

The rearrangement joins TRBV18 to TRBJ2-3; D is uncertain. Germline CDR1 is KGHSH and CDR2 is LQKENI. The CDR3 is made up of 13 amino acids. V lost 4 bases and J lost 0, with 5 bases in between. CDR3 protein: CASSLGSTDTQYF. CDR3 in DNA: TGTGCCAGCTCACTGGGGAGCACAGATACGCAGTATTTT.

The chain recombines TRBV4-1 with TRBJ1-1, with 9 bases aligning to TRBD1. The germline CDR1 and CDR2 sequences are MGHRA and YSYEKL. J lost 1 base, V lost 1 base, and 4 bases had no gene match. The CDR3 is 16 residues long. CDR3 sequence: CASSQGGTGRNTEAFF. The CDR3 nucleotides read TGCGCCAGCAGCCAAGGTGGGACAGGGAGGAACACTGAAGCTTTCTTT.

This clone was counted once. CDR3 DNA: TGTGCCAGCAGCACCTGGGACAGCGGCTCTGGAAACACCATATATTTT. Encoded protein: CASSTWDSGSGNTIYF. V usage is TRBV9 and J usage is TRBJ1-3; 7 bases map to TRBD1. This CDR3 is 16 amino acids long. The ends lost 4 bases at V and 0 bases at J; junction bases unmatched: 7. Germline values: CDR1 SGDLS, CDR2 YYNGEE.

The chain combines TRBV20-1 with TRBJ2-1; 7 positions agree with TRBD2. V trimming: 5 bases; J trimming: 12 bases; junction bases outside the gene matches: 7. The germline V gene encodes CDR1 DFQATT and CDR2 SNEGSKA (reference sequence). CDR3 length equals 11 residues. In nucleotides, the CDR3 is TGCAGTGCTGAGGGGCGGGAGTGGCAGTTCTTC. It codes for CSAEGREWQFF.

The chain joins TRBV28 to TRBJ2-3; 9 nucleotides agree with TRBD2. The germline CDR1 and CDR2 sequences are MDHEN and SYDVKM. The CDR3 contains 15 residues. Trimming cost V 3 bases and J 5 bases; bases outside gene matches: 6. The CDR3 protein is CASSFPGLAVDTQYF. The CDR3 nucleotides read TGTGCCAGCAGTTTCCCGGGACTAGCCGTAGATACGCAGTATTTT.

This clone appeared a single time. The chain recombines TRBV4-1 with TRBJ2-2, with 9 bases identical to TRBD1. V trimming: 4 bases; J trimming: 7 bases; junction bases outside the gene matches: 7. This CDR3 comprises 15 residues. Germline CDR1 is MGHRA and CDR2 is YSYEKL. CDR3 nucleotides: TGCGCCAGCAGCCTACAGGGGGCGCCGGACGGGGAGCTGTTTTTT. Protein sequence: CASSLQGAPDGELFF.